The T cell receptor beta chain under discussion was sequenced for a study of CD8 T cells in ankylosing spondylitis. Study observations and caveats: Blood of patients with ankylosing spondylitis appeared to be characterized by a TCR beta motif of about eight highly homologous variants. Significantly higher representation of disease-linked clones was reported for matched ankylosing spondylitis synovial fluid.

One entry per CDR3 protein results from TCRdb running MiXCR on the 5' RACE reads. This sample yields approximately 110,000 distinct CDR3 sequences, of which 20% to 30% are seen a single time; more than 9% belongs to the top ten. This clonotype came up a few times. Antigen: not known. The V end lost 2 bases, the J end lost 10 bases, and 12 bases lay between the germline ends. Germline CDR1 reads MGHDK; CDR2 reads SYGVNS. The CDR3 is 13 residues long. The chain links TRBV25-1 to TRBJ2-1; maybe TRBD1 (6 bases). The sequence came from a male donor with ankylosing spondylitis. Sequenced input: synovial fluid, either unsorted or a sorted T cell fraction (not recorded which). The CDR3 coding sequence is TGTGCCAGCAGTGAACATGGGGGCTACGAGCAGTTCTTC. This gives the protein CASSEHGGYEQFF.